The 8 T cell receptor beta chains presented below share a single source sample, sequenced in a study of T-cell reconstitution after alpha-beta-depleted transplantation in children. It was with unique molecular identifiers that the TCRbeta library was prepared. One entry per CDR3 protein, called by TCRdb with MiXCR from the PCR reads. The sample gives about 300,000 distinct CDR3 sequences, 10% of which show up once; 7.5% is in the top ten. The material sequenced was PBMCs, taken before TCRalphabeta/CD19-depleted stem cell transplant. Receptors originate from a boy in the first two years of life with acute myeloid leukemia, due to receive a stem cell transplant.

In regard to this clonotype: This may arise from a read error, as a much more abundant clone is one base away. The chain has TRBV13 and TRBJ2-3; maybe TRBD2 (5 bases). This CDR3 is 15 amino acids long. CDR1 and CDR2 from the germline V gene are PRHDT and FYEKMQ (reference sequence). Here the CDR3 DNA reads TGTCCCAGCAGCTTAGTCGCGGCGGGTGGAGATACGCAGTATTTT. The encoded protein is CPSSLVAAGGDTQYF.

In its sample, this clonotype was seen many times. The chain joins TRBV6-1 to TRBJ2-2; a weak D match, TRBD2 (6 bases). The V end was cut by 8 bases, the J end by 3 bases, with 16 bases between. Germline-derived CDR1 and CDR2 are MNHNS and SASEGT. This CDR3 spans 15 amino acids. CDR3 sequence (DNA): TGTGCCAGCTTAAGGAGGGGTGGCCACACCGGGGAGCTGTTTTTT. Its translation is CASLRRGGHTGELFF.

This clonotype was observed many times. The chain combines TRBV28 with TRBJ1-6; the D is unclear. CDR3 length equals 15 residues. Germline-derived CDR1 and CDR2 are MDHEN and SYDVKM. Deletions cut 5 bases from V and 5 bases from J, with 13 bases between. CDR3 in DNA: TGTGCCAGCAGTCCCTTCGGCGCCCATAATTCACCCCTCCACTTT. Protein product: CASSPFGAHNSPLHF. The whole variable domain, remainder taken from reference TRBV28 and TRBJ1-6, is DVKVTQSSRYLVKRTGEKVFLECVQDMDHENMFWYRQDPGLGLRLIYFSYDVKMKEKGDIPEGYSVSREKKERFSLILESASTNQTSMYLCASSPFGAHNSPLHFGNGTRLTVT.

This clonotype has a handful of counts. The V and J genes are TRBV12-3 or TRBV12-4 and TRBJ2-1, with 13 bases that match TRBD2. Trimming removed 0 bases from V and 0 bases from J; junction bases left unmatched: 17. The CDR3 is made up of 23 amino acids. Here the CDR3 reads CASSLAVPVIGLAGVNSYNEQFF. The CDR3 DNA reads as TGTGCCAGCAGTTTAGCGGTACCCGTAATTGGACTAGCGGGAGTCAACTCCTACAATGAGCAGTTCTTC.

This clonotype was observed many times. J is TRBJ1-1 and V is TRBV14; unclear D gene. The ends were cut back, 2 bases at V and 0 bases at J, with 4 bases in the middle. Per the germline V gene, CDR1 is SGHDN and CDR2 is FVKESK. The CDR3 is 13 residues long. The CDR3 loop is CASSQQLNTEAFF. The CDR3 coding sequence is TGTGCCAGCAGCCAACAGTTGAACACTGAAGCTTTCTTT.

This clonotype was counted ten times or more. A junction boundary mismatches the germline segment, possibly from a read error. This chain joins TRBV29-1 and TRBJ2-7; possibly TRBD1 or TRBD2 for D (5 bases each). Germline V lookup: CDR1 SQVTM, CDR2 ANQGSEA. This CDR3 is built from 12 residues. Written as DNA, the CDR3 is TGCAGCGTTGAGGGGACCTCCTCCGAGCAGTACTTC. Protein sequence: CSVEGTSSEQYF.

This clonotype was counted many times. The gene calls are TRBV18 and TRBJ2-5; 9 bases map to TRBD2. This CDR3 region has 14 residues. V lost 4 bases to trimming and J lost 3 bases; unmatched junction nucleotides: 3. Germline CDR1 is KGHSH and CDR2 is LQKENI. The CDR3 nucleotides are TGTGCCAGCTCACTGACTAGCGGTGAAGAGACCCAGTACTTC. Translation: CASSLTSGEETQYF.

This clonotype was counted ten times or more. The rearrangement links TRBV10-3 to TRBJ2-1; D is perhaps TRBD1 (5 bases). The germline gives CDR1 ENHRY, CDR2 SYGVKD. V lost 3 bases and J 5 bases, leaving 8 bases between the germline ends. This CDR3 spans 13 amino acids. In nucleotides, the CDR3 is TGTGCCATCAGTGACATACAGGACAATGAGCAGTTCTTC. Its protein product is CAISDIQDNEQFF.